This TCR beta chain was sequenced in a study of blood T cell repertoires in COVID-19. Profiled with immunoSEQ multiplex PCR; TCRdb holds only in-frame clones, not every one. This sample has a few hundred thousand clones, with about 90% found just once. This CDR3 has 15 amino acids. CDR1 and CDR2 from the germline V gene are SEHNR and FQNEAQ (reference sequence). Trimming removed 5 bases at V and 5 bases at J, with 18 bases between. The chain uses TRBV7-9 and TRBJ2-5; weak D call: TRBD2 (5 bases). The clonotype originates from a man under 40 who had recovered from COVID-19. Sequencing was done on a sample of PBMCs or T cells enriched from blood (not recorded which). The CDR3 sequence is CASSPAVALVETQYF. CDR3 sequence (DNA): TGTGCCAGCAGCCCAGCGGTGGCTCTAGTGGAGACCCAGTACTTC.